This T cell receptor beta chain was sequenced for a study of shared clonotypes between healthy human individuals. Clones were read by immunoSEQ multiplex PCR, and TCRdb kept only the in-frame ones, dropping some. The sample lists approximately 500,000 clones; about 79% were seen once. All participating donors were Caucasian adults from Nashville, Tennessee. The CDR3 is 15 residues long. The germline gives CDR1 LNHDA, CDR2 SQIVND (reference sequence). V shed 9 bases, J shed 0 bases, and the junction held 6 bases outside the gene matches. The clonotype comes from a woman between 40 and 55 years old in good health. Some clones in this sample may be carry-over from other donors' samples. Material: PBMCs. The V and J genes are TRBV19 and TRBJ2-4; 9 positions agree with TRBD1. The CDR3 sequence: CASTKTGGAKNIQYF. The CDR3 DNA reads as TGTGCCAGCACCAAGACAGGGGGAGCCAAAAACATTCAGTACTTC.